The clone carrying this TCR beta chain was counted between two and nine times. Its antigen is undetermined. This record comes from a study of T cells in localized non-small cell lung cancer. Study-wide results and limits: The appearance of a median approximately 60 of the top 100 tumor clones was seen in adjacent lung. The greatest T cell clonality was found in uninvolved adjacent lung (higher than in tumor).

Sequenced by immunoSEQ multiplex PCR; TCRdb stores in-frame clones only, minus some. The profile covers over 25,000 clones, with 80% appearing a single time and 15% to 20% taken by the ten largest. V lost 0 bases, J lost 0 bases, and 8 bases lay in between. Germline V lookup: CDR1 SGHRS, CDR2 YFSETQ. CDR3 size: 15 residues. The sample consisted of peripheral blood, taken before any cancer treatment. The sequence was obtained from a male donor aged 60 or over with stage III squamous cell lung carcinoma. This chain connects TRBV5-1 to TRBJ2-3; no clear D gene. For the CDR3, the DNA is TGCGCCAGCAGCTTGGTGGGCAGTAGCACAGATACGCAGTATTTT. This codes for CASSLVGSSTDTQYF. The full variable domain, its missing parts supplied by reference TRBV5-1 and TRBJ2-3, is KAGVTQTPRYLIKTRGQQVTLSCSPISGHRSVSWYQQTPGQGLQFLFEYFSETQRNKGNFPGRFSGRQFSNSRSEMNVSTLELGDSALYLCASSLVGSSTDTQYFGPGTRLTVL.